A selection of T cell receptor beta chains follows, all from one sample in a study of blood T cell repertoires in COVID-19. The protocol was immunoSEQ multiplex PCR, while the TCRdb copy is restricted to in-frame clones and leaves out a portion. The table records some 190,000 clones, 65% to 85% of them present only once. Source material: PBMCs or T cells enriched from blood (not recorded which). These receptors originate from a man younger than 40 with acute COVID-19. The CDR3 runs from the conserved cysteine through the conserved F or W. The D gene is left open where the match is weak. Clone size is stated in some rows and not others, as once, few, many or a class when expanded.

abundance	v_gene	j_gene	d_gene	CDR3nt	CDR3aa
.	TRBV13	TRBJ2-7	TRBD1	TGTGCCAGCAGCTATAGACAGGGACCCTACGAGCAGTACTTC	CASSYRQGPYEQYF
.	TRBV27	TRBJ1-2	.	TGTGCCAGCAAGGAGGGAGGGCATGGCTACACCTTC	CASKEGGHGYTF
.	TRBV18	TRBJ1-1	.	TGTGCCAGCTCACCACAGAGGGGAGGAGAAGCTTTCTTT	CASSPQRGGEAFF
.	TRBV5-4	TRBJ1-1	.	TGTGCCCTCAATGACGGAGGGACGGTGAACACTGAAGCTTTCTTT	CALNDGGTVNTEAFF
.	TRBV5-5	TRBJ1-1	.	TGTGCCAGCAGCCTAAACCCGAACACTGAAGCTTTCTTT	CASSLNPNTEAFF
.	TRBV27	TRBJ2-3	.	TGTGCCAGCAGCCCCGGGGGTCGGACAGATACGCAGTATTTT	CASSPGGRTDTQYF
.	TRBV5-1	TRBJ2-2	TRBD1	TGCGCCAGCAGCTTTGGAGACAGGGACACCGGGGAGCTGTTTTTT	CASSFGDRDTGELFF
.	TRBV21-1	TRBJ2-2	.	TGTGCCAGCAGCCTACCGACTTATAACACCGGGGAGCTGTTTTTT	CASSLPTYNTGELFF
.	TRBV6-5	TRBJ1-2	TRBD1	TGTGCCAGCAGTTACCGGACAGGCCTCTATGGCTACACCTTC	CASSYRTGLYGYTF
.	TRBV5-5	TRBJ2-3	.	TGTGCCAGCAGCCTCCCACTGGGGAGGCCAGATACGCAGTATTTT	CASSLPLGRPDTQYF
.	TRBV12-3/TRBV12-4	TRBJ2-1	TRBD2	TGTGCCAGCACCGGGGGGAATGAGCAGTTCTTC	CASTGGNEQFF
.	TRBV10-3	TRBJ2-3	.	TGTGCCATCAGCGCTGGGGGGACCCTCACAGATACGCAGTATTTT	CAISAGGTLTDTQYF
.	TRBV5-6	TRBJ2-3	.	TGTGCCAGCAGCTTAAAGAGGTCGGATACGCAGTATTTT	CASSLKRSDTQYF
.	TRBV2	TRBJ2-2	.	TGTGCCAGCAGTGAAGGTAGCGCGAACACCGGGGAGCTGTTTTTT	CASSEGSANTGELFF
.	TRBV7-9	TRBJ2-2	.	TGTGCCAGCAGCGCTAACTCGCCGGGACTTTACACCGGGGAGCTGTTTTTT	CASSANSPGLYTGELFF
.	TRBV7-9	TRBJ2-2	.	TGTGCCAGCAGCTCTCCCGGAGGAGCCGGGGAGCTGTTTTTT	CASSSPGGAGELFF
once	TRBV5-4	TRBJ2-7	TRBD2	TGTGCCAGCAGCCCAAGCGTGGCGGGGGGGGGCTACGAGCAGTACTTC	CASSPSVAGGGYEQYF
.	TRBV9	TRBJ2-2	.	TGTGCCAGCCGAGGCGTCACCGGGGAGCTGTTTTTT	CASRGVTGELFF
.	TRBV5-1	TRBJ1-4	TRBD1	TGCGCCAGCAGCTCCGGGACAGGGGGCCGGAGTGAAAAACTGTTTTTT	CASSSGTGGRSEKLFF
.	TRBV27	TRBJ2-5	.	TGTGCCAGCAGTTTGGGGGCTGTGTACCAAGAGACCCAGTACTTC	CASSLGAVYQETQYF
.	TRBV6-6	TRBJ1-2	TRBD1	TGTGCCAGCAGTCTAAACCGACAGGGGTACGTCTATGGCTACACCTTC	CASSLNRQGYVYGYTF
.	TRBV10-2	TRBJ1-5	TRBD1	TGCGCCAGCAGCGCCGGGACAGGGGGCGACTTGGGGCCCCAGCATTTT	CASSAGTGGDLGPQHF
few	TRBV5-1	TRBJ1-3	.	TGCGCCAGCAGCTTGGGAGAGGAACACTTAGGAAACACCATATATTTT	CASSLGEEHLGNTIYF